This is a list of T cell receptor beta chains from one sample in a study of blood T cell repertoires in COVID-19. Profiled with immunoSEQ multiplex PCR; TCRdb holds only in-frame clones, not every one. The table shows about 81,000 clones, with 88% occurring only once. The sample taken for sequencing was peripheral blood. Receptor source: a woman of 80 years or more with acute or convalescent COVID-19. Each CDR3 is given with its conserved first and last residue. A D gene is named only where the DNA matches it firmly. Only some rows state a clone size, as once, few, many or a class for expanded clones.

D gene: .
V gene: TRBV4-3
J gene: TRBJ2-4
clone size: .
CDR3 protein: CASSQEAGALGAKNIQYF
CDR3 DNA: TGCGCCAGCAGCCAAGAGGCGGGGGCCCTAGGGGCCAAAAACATTCAGTACTTC

D gene: TRBD1
V gene: TRBV27
J gene: TRBJ1-5
clone size: .
CDR3 protein: CASSPLDRGYQPQHF
CDR3 DNA: TGTGCCAGCAGTCCGCTGGACAGGGGATATCAGCCCCAGCATTTT

D gene: .
V gene: TRBV10-3
J gene: TRBJ2-3
clone size: .
CDR3 protein: CATRDSFSDTQYF
CDR3 DNA: TGTGCCACCCGGGACTCCTTTTCGGATACGCAGTATTTT

D gene: TRBD2
V gene: TRBV11-3
J gene: TRBJ2-3
clone size: .
CDR3 protein: CASSLGLADPTDTQYF
CDR3 DNA: TGTGCCAGCAGCTTGGGACTAGCGGATCCCACAGATACGCAGTATTTT

D gene: .
V gene: TRBV12-3/TRBV12-4
J gene: TRBJ2-7
clone size: once
CDR3 protein: CASSLAPPGEQYF
CDR3 DNA: TGTGCCAGCAGCCTGGCTCCACCAGGGGAGCAGTACTTC

D gene: TRBD1
V gene: TRBV15
J gene: TRBJ2-3
clone size: .
CDR3 protein: CATQRTGSRTDTQYF
CDR3 DNA: TGTGCCACGCAGCGGACAGGATCACGCACAGATACGCAGTATTTT

D gene: .
V gene: TRBV29-1
J gene: TRBJ1-1
clone size: once
CDR3 protein: CSAGTEAFF
CDR3 DNA: TGCAGCGCTGGGACAGAAGCTTTCTTT

D gene: TRBD2
V gene: TRBV15
J gene: TRBJ2-3
clone size: few
CDR3 protein: CATSRALAGDTDTQYF
CDR3 DNA: TGTGCCACCAGCAGAGCGTTAGCGGGAGACACAGATACGCAGTATTTT

D gene: TRBD2
V gene: TRBV27
J gene: TRBJ2-2
clone size: once
CDR3 protein: CATRGLAGVKPTGELFF
CDR3 DNA: TGTGCCACCAGGGGCCTAGCGGGGGTGAAGCCCACCGGGGAGCTGTTTTTT

D gene: TRBD2
V gene: TRBV2
J gene: TRBJ2-7
clone size: .
CDR3 protein: CASSETSGGYEQYF
CDR3 DNA: TGTGCCAGCAGTGAGACTAGCGGGGGCTACGAGCAGTACTTC

D gene: .
V gene: TRBV19
J gene: TRBJ1-3
clone size: .
CDR3 protein: CASSNAGAGNTIYF
CDR3 DNA: TGTGCCAGTAGTAACGCGGGGGCTGGAAACACCATATATTTT

D gene: .
V gene: TRBV30
J gene: TRBJ1-3
clone size: .
CDR3 protein: CAWSVRGNTIYF
CDR3 DNA: TGTGCCTGGAGTGTTAGAGGAAACACCATATATTTT

D gene: .
V gene: TRBV12-5
J gene: TRBJ1-5
clone size: .
CDR3 protein: CASGLSGSNQPQHF
CDR3 DNA: TGTGCTAGTGGTTTATCAGGGAGCAATCAGCCCCAGCATTTT

D gene: TRBD1
V gene: TRBV12-3/TRBV12-4
J gene: TRBJ2-7
clone size: .
CDR3 protein: CASGETGSNEQYF
CDR3 DNA: TGTGCCAGCGGCGAGACAGGGTCGAACGAGCAGTACTTC

D gene: .
V gene: TRBV3-1/TRBV3-2
J gene: TRBJ2-7
clone size: .
CDR3 protein: CASSLHGSSYEQYF
CDR3 DNA: TGTGCCAGCAGCCTTCACGGGAGTTCCTACGAGCAGTACTTC

D gene: TRBD1
V gene: TRBV5-1
J gene: TRBJ1-2
clone size: .
CDR3 protein: CASSFQQGNYGYTF
CDR3 DNA: TGCGCCAGCAGCTTTCAACAGGGGAACTATGGCTACACCTTC

D gene: TRBD2
V gene: TRBV7-9
J gene: TRBJ2-3
clone size: .
CDR3 protein: CASSLPGLAGVTDTQYF
CDR3 DNA: TGTGCCAGCAGCTTACCAGGACTAGCGGGAGTCACAGATACGCAGTATTTT

D gene: .
V gene: TRBV3-1/TRBV3-2
J gene: TRBJ1-3
clone size: .
CDR3 protein: CASSQRSGLNTIYF
CDR3 DNA: TGTGCCAGCAGCCAAAGATCAGGGCTAAACACCATATATTTT

D gene: TRBD2
V gene: TRBV10-3
J gene: TRBJ2-1
clone size: .
CDR3 protein: CAISVGASGSDEQFF
CDR3 DNA: TGTGCCATCAGTGTAGGGGCTAGCGGGAGTGATGAGCAGTTCTTC

D gene: .
V gene: TRBV29-1
J gene: TRBJ1-2
clone size: .
CDR3 protein: CSVGAGGQGYTF
CDR3 DNA: TGCAGCGTTGGAGCGGGGGGTCAAGGCTACACCTTC

D gene: TRBD2
V gene: TRBV4-2
J gene: TRBJ2-5
clone size: .
CDR3 protein: CASSQGRTSGGQETQYF
CDR3 DNA: TGTGCCAGCAGCCAAGGCAGGACTAGCGGGGGGCAAGAGACCCAGTACTTC

D gene: .
V gene: TRBV7-2
J gene: TRBJ2-7
clone size: .
CDR3 protein: CASSLLAAYEQYF
CDR3 DNA: TGTGCCAGCAGCTTACTAGCTGCCTACGAGCAGTACTTC

D gene: TRBD1
V gene: TRBV2
J gene: TRBJ2-2
clone size: .
CDR3 protein: CASSDGTGNTGELFF
CDR3 DNA: TGTGCCAGCAGTGATGGGACAGGGAACACCGGGGAGCTGTTTTTT

D gene: .
V gene: TRBV11-2
J gene: TRBJ1-1
clone size: .
CDR3 protein: CASSPAYRVTEAFF
CDR3 DNA: TGTGCCAGCAGCCCCGCCTACAGGGTCACTGAAGCTTTCTTT